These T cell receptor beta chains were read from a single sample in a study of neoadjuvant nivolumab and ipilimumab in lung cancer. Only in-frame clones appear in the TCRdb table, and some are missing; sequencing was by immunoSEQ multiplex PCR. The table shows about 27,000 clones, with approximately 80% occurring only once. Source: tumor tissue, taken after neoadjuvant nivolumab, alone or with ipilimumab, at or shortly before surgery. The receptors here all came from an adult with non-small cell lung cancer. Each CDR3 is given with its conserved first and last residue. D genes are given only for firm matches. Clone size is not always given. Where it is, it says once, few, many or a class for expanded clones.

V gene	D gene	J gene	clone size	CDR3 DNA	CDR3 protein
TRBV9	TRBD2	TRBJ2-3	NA	TGTGCCAGCAGCCCCTCCCCTGTGGCAACTAGCGCAGATACGCAGTATTTT	CASSPSPVATSADTQYF
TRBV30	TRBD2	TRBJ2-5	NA	TGTGCCTGGAGGGGACTAGAACAAGAGACCCAGTACTTC	CAWRGLEQETQYF
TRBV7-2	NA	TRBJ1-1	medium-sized	TGTGCCAGCAGCGTGAATCAGGGAAACACTGAAGCTTTCTTT	CASSVNQGNTEAFF
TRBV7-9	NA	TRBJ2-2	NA	TGTGCCAGCACCCCAAGGGGGGGGGCCACCGGGGAGCTGTTTTTT	CASTPRGGATGELFF
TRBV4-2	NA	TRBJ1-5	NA	TGTGCCAGCAGCCAAGAGAACAAGGACCCCCAGCATTTT	CASSQENKDPQHF
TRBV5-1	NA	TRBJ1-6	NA	TGCGCCAGCAGCTTGGAGAGGAGGGGGAGCTCCTATAATTCACCCCTCCACTTT	CASSLERRGSSYNSPLHF
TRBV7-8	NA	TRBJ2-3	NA	TGTGCCAGCAGCTTAGGAGGGACAGATACGCAGTATTTT	CASSLGGTDTQYF
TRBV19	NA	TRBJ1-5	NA	TGTGCCAGTAGTACTCGGACGATAAGGCAGCCCCAGCATTTT	CASSTRTIRQPQHF
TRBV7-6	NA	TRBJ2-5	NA	TGTGCCAGCCGGGCCTACCGAAGCCAAGAGACCCAGTACTTC	CASRAYRSQETQYF
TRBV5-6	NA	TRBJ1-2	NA	TGTGCCAGCAGGAGGACAGACTATGGCTACACCTTC	CASRRTDYGYTF
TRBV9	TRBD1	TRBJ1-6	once	TGTGCCAGCAGCACCCAGGGGGATAATTCACCCCTCCACTTT	CASSTQGDNSPLHF
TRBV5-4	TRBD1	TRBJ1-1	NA	TGTGCCAGCAGCCTACGACAGGGAAGAGCTTTCTTT	CASSLRQGRAFF
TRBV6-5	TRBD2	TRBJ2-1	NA	TGTGCCAGCATCGCAGCGGGGGGCTCCTACAATGAGCAGTTCTTC	CASIAAGGSYNEQFF
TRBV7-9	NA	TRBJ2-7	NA	TGTGCCAGCAGCTTGAGTGATGTTTACGAGCAGTACTTC	CASSLSDVYEQYF
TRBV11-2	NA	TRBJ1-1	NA	TGTGCCAGCAGAACTGGGGTTGAAGCTTTCTTT	CASRTGVEAFF
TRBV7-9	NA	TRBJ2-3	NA	TGTGCCAGCAGCTTGCGCGAGGATACGCAGTATTTT	CASSLREDTQYF
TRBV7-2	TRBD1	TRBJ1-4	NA	TGTGCCAGCAGCGCTCGGACAGGATTGAATGAAAAACTGTTTTTT	CASSARTGLNEKLFF
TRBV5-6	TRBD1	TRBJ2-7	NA	TGTGCCAGCAGCTCCCGGGACAGGACCTTCGAGCAGTACTTC	CASSSRDRTFEQYF
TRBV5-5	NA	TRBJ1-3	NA	TGTGCCAGCAGCTTGACAGGGAGTAATTATATCTCTGGAAACACCATATATTTT	CASSLTGSNYISGNTIYF
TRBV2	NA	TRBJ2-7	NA	TGTGCCAGCAGTGACGAGGTACACTACTCCTACGAGCAGTACTTC	CASSDEVHYSYEQYF
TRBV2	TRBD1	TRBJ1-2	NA	TGTGCCAGCAGTGTTACAGGGGATAACTATGGCTACACCTTC	CASSVTGDNYGYTF
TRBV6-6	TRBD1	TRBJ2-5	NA	TGTGCCAGCAGTTCTCCGGGACAGGGGATAGAGACCCAGTACTTC	CASSSPGQGIETQYF
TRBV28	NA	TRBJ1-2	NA	TGTGCCAGCAGTCGACCCGGGGGCTACACCTTC	CASSRPGGYTF
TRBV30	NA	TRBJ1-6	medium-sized	TGTGCCTGGGGTGGGGGACTGTATAATTCACCCCTCCACTTT	CAWGGGLYNSPLHF
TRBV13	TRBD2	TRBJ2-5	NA	TGTGCCAGCAGCATGACCGGGACTAGAGAGACCCAGTACTTC	CASSMTGTRETQYF
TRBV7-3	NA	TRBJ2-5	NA	TGTGCCAGCAGCCCCACCTCCGGAGAGACCCAGTACTTC	CASSPTSGETQYF
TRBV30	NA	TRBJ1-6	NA	TGTGCCTGGAGTATCTACAGGAGTCGCTCACCCCTCCACTTT	CAWSIYRSRSPLHF
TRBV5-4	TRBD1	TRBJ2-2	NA	TGTGCCAGCAACCCCACCTACAGGGGGCGGAACACCGGGGAGCTGTTTTTT	CASNPTYRGRNTGELFF
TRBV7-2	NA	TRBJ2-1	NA	TGTGCCAGCAGTCTCGACAGGACCCAAGGGAATGAGCAGTTCTTC	CASSLDRTQGNEQFF
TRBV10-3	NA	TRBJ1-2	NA	TGTGCCATCAGTGAATTGGCAGATTCAAACTATGGCTACACCTTC	CAISELADSNYGYTF
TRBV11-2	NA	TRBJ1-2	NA	TGTGCCAGCAGAGAAATGGTCCTGGGGGGCTACACCTTC	CASREMVLGGYTF
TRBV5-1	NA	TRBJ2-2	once	TGCGCCAGCAGCTTGGCCGTAGGTCCCGGGGAGCTGTTTTTT	CASSLAVGPGELFF
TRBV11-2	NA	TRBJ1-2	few	TGTGCCAGCAGCTTAGATGGGTGGGGACACGGCTACACCTTC	CASSLDGWGHGYTF
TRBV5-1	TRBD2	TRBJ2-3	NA	TGCGCCAGCAGCTGGGGACTAGCGCCCACAGATACGCAGTATTTT	CASSWGLAPTDTQYF
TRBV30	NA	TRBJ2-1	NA	TGTGCCAGGGGGACTACTGGGTCCTACAATGAGCAGTTCTTC	CARGTTGSYNEQFF
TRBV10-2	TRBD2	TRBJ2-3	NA	TGCGCCAGCAGCGAAGGACTAGGAACAGATACGCAGTATTTT	CASSEGLGTDTQYF
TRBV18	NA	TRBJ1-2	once	TGTGCCAGCTCACCAGTCGGCAGGCCCGCCGATGGCTACACCTTC	CASSPVGRPADGYTF
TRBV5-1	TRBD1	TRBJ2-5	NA	TGCGCCAGCAGCCTGACAGGGTTTCGGGAGACCCAGTACTTC	CASSLTGFRETQYF
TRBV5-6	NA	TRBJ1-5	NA	TGTGCCAGCAGCTTGCGCCAACGTCAGAACAATCAGCCCCAGCATTTT	CASSLRQRQNNQPQHF
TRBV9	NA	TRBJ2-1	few	TGTGCCAGCAGCGTAGATGCAGGGCTTAGTGAGCAGTTCTTC	CASSVDAGLSEQFF
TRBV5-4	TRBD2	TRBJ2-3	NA	TGTGCCAGCAGCTTGCCGGGGGGGCGCGATACGCAGTATTTT	CASSLPGGRDTQYF